One and the same sample provided the 13 T cell receptor beta chains below, sequenced in a study of vaccination and CD4 T cells after COVID-19. Antigens of these TCRs are unknown. As to time point: late sampling 161 to 241 days after vaccination in a few convalescent patients. Treatment specified: approximately nine-day PBMC culture with coronavirus spike peptide pools or control peptides (ViraFEST assay). The Oncomine TCR Beta short-read assay sequenced DNA from cultured CD4+ T cells. From the PCR reads, TCRdb called clonotypes with MiXCR, one entry per CDR3 protein. The table includes fewer than 25,000 distinct CDR3 sequences, 40% to 55% detected once. Source: CD4+ T cells from blood, cultured in vitro, taken about 7 months after SARS-CoV-2 vaccination. These receptors came from a human donor who had recovered from COVID-19.

This clonotype was counted between two and nine times. The chain couples TRBV7-2 to TRBJ2-3, with D unclear. CDR3 length: 12 amino acids. The V end lost 3 bases, the J end lost 6 bases, and 7 bases lay between the germline ends. The germline CDR1 and CDR2 sequences are SGHTA and FQGNSA. CDR3 loop: CASSLVEDTQYF. CDR3 coding DNA: TGTGCCAGCAGCTTGGTTGAGGATACGCAGTATTTT.

The chain uses TRBV20-1 and TRBJ2-1, with D uncertain. V was clipped by 3 bases and J by 2 bases, with 17 bases between them. Germline V gene data show CDR1 as DFQATT and CDR2 as SNEGSKA (reference sequence). This CDR3 spans 16 amino acids. This chain's CDR3 is CSASGWVAPTYNEQFF. The CDR3, as DNA: TGCAGTGCTAGCGGGTGGGTGGCTCCCACCTACAATGAGCAGTTCTTC.

The chain recombines TRBV20-1 with TRBJ1-1; no firm D call. V lost 3 bases and J 0 bases, leaving 2 bases between the germline ends. CDR1 DFQATT and CDR2 SNEGSKA come from the germline V gene (reference sequence). The CDR3 length is 11 residues. CDR3 sequence reads: CSASLNTEAFF. The CDR3 DNA follows: TGCAGTGCTAGCTTGAACACTGAAGCTTTCTTT.

The chain joins TRBV6-1 to TRBJ2-1, with a weak D call TRBD2 (6 bases). This CDR3 is built from 15 residues. CDR1 MNHNS and CDR2 SASEGT come from the germline V gene. Between the trimmed V and J ends, which lost 5 bases and 6 bases, there was a span of 17 bases. CDR3 coding DNA: TGTGCCAGCAGTCGGGACTTCCCTGACCGCAATGAGCAGTTCTTC. It specifies CASSRDFPDRNEQFF.

V is TRBV19 and J is TRBJ2-7; 9 nucleotides match TRBD2. The germline gives CDR1 LNHDA, CDR2 SQIVND (reference sequence). Trimming cost V 6 bases and J 5 bases; bases outside gene matches: 14. The CDR3 sequence is 16 residues long. The CDR3 region has the DNA TGTGCCAGTAGCGGCCTGGGTAGCGGGAGTCTCCACGAGCAGTACTTC. It is translated as CASSGLGSGSLHEQYF. The variable domain in full, with the rest retrieved from reference TRBV19 and TRBJ2-7, is DGGITQSPKYLFRKEGQNVTLSCEQNLNHDAMYWYRQDPGQGLRLIYYSQIVNDFQKGDIAEGYSVSREKKESFPLTVTSAQKNPTAFYLCASSGLGSGSLHEQYFGPGTRLTVT.

V gene TRBV5-6 combines with J gene TRBJ1-2, with 8 bases fitting TRBD1. Germline CDR1 is SGHDT and CDR2 is YYEEEE. V lost 5 bases to trimming and J lost 8 bases; unmatched junction nucleotides: 8. The CDR3 consists of 13 residues. Here the CDR3 DNA reads TGTGCCAGCAGACTGCAGGGGGCACAAGGCTACACCTTC. Amino acid sequence: CASRLQGAQGYTF. Full variable domain (missing parts from reference TRBV5-6 and TRBJ1-2): DAGVTQSPTHLIKTRGQQVTLRCSPKSGHDTVSWYQQALGQGPQFIFQYYEEEERQRGNFPDRFSGHQFPNYSSELNVNALLLGDSALYLCASRLQGAQGYTFGSGTRLTVV.

There are a few counts of this clonotype. The rearrangement uses TRBV20-1 and TRBJ1-2; 7 nucleotides agree with TRBD1. Trimming removed 6 bases from V and 2 bases from J; junction bases left unmatched: 6. The germline V gene encodes CDR1 DFQATT and CDR2 SNEGSKA (reference sequence). The CDR3 is 13 residues long. The CDR3: CSAATGANYGYTF. DNA of the CDR3: TGCAGTGCGGCCACAGGGGCCAACTATGGCTACACCTTC.

The chain couples TRBV20-1 to TRBJ1-6; the D is unclear. The CDR3 sequence is 13 residues long. Germline CDR1 is DFQATT and CDR2 is SNEGSKA (reference sequence). Trimming removed 1 base at V and 12 bases at J, with 13 bases between. The CDR3 DNA sequence: TGCAGTGCTAGAGGGCCCACCCAGCGACCCCTCCACTTT. It encodes CSARGPTQRPLHF.

V and J are TRBV4-1 and TRBJ2-3; TRBD1 is a possible D gene (5 bases). The CDR3 loop spans 17 amino acids. The germline CDR1 and CDR2 sequences are MGHRA and YSYEKL. Trimming cost V 0 bases and J 0 bases, with 13 bases left between them. The CDR3: CASSQEFRVTSTDTQYF. The CDR3 DNA reads TGCGCCAGCAGCCAAGAGTTCAGGGTAACTAGCACAGATACGCAGTATTTT.

V usage is TRBV28 and J usage is TRBJ1-2; TRBD1 aligns across 9 bases. The germline V gene has CDR1 MDHEN and CDR2 SYDVKM. V lost 3 bases and J lost 8; bases outside the gene matches: 7. The CDR3 runs 14 residues. This CDR3 reads CASSFGDRARGYTF. CDR3 DNA: TGTGCCAGCAGTTTCGGGGACAGGGCACGCGGCTACACCTTC.

This clonotype has more than one count but fewer than ten. The CDR3: CSAKLAGAYEQYF. In nucleotides, the CDR3 is TGCAGTGCTAAACTAGCGGGAGCCTACGAGCAGTACTTC. The chain employs TRBV20-1 and TRBJ2-7; TRBD2 matches at 11 bases. The length of the CDR3 is 13 residues. Germline V gene sequence: CDR1 DFQATT, CDR2 SNEGSKA (reference sequence). The V gene end was trimmed by 4 bases and the J gene end by 2 bases; junction bases not matched to a gene: 1.

This clonotype is a singleton in its sample. This chain uses TRBV28 with TRBJ1-2; D is ambiguous. Per the germline V gene, CDR1 is MDHEN and CDR2 is SYDVKM. V gave up 3 bases and J gave up 1 base, with 6 bases separating them. The CDR3 totals 13 residues. CDR3 bases: TGTGCCAGCAGTTTCCGGGATAACTATGGCTACACCTTC. This sequence encodes CASSFRDNYGYTF.

The chain combines TRBV19 with TRBJ1-1; D unresolved. The CDR3 length is 13 residues. CDR1 LNHDA and CDR2 SQIVND come from the germline V gene (reference sequence). V lost 4 bases, J lost 4 bases, and 10 bases lay in between. CDR3 sequence reads: CASSRRGPTEAFF. In DNA form, the CDR3 reads TGTGCCAGTAGTAGGAGAGGCCCCACTGAAGCTTTCTTT.